This TCR beta chain was recovered during a study of Ad26.COV2.S vaccination and SARS-CoV-2 variants (dated by TCRdb to the early 2020s). At the level of the whole study: Donors in the vaccine arm were drawn from COV1001, a phase I-IIa trial of Ad26.COV2.S in healthy adults that was multicentre, randomized, double-blind and placebo-controlled. Ad26.COV2.S was administered intramuscularly at a dose of 5x10^10 or 1x10^11 viral particles, either as one shot or as two shots given 56 days apart. TCRbeta repertoire sequencing served as the tool for gauging how specific and how broad the SARS-CoV-2-reactive T cell receptors were following Ad26.COV2.S vaccination. A total of some 30 samples were included in the TCR-sequenced set, comprising around 19 Ad26.COV2.S vaccine recipients, 5 placebo recipients and 8 SARS-CoV-2 convalescent individuals. Participants in the trial were split at random into five groups of five each, receiving low-dose or high-dose Ad26.COV2.S once or twice, or else placebo on both occasions. Throughout the experiments and outcome assessment, investigators stayed blinded to trial group allocation. Beyond this particular receptor, the publication reports: Vaccine and placebo recipients had comparable non-spike TCR breadth, which fits with the vaccine containing only spike. The authors noted that total T cell responses may have been underestimated by the TCR breadth and depth analyses. The study was not powered to compare responses between vaccine doses or regimens. After vaccination, substantial breadth of spike-specific CD8+ and CD4+ T cell responses was reported. Spike-specific TCR breadth was higher in Ad26.COV2.S recipients than in placebo recipients (P = 0.0014).

For this clone: Its antigen is still unknown. Base qualities were left out, and no much larger clone turns up one base away.

The meaning of the sample's treatment or condition label: approximately 18 received Ad26.COV2.S at low or high dose, single or two shots; roughly five received placebo; per-sample allocation not given. For vaccine and placebo recipients, repertoires were sequenced using samples collected on day 63 after the first injection. Cohort 1b enrolled about two dozen adults aged 18-55 years at a single site in Boston, USA, between 29 July and 7 August 2020. As a vaccine, Ad26.COV2.S was a replication-incompetent adenovirus type 26 vector that expressed a prefusion-stabilized SARS-CoV-2 spike protein derived from the original Wuhan strain. Trimming removed 1 base from V and 4 bases from J, leaving 7 bases between the germline ends. The CDR3 numbers 13 residues from cysteine through phenylalanine. The kept DNA is CDR3 alone, 39 bases in frame from the first base. The immunoSEQ Assay was used to sequence TCRbeta CDR3 regions. After extraction, genomic DNA underwent amplification by bias-controlled multiplex PCR, followed by high-throughput sequencing. Turning to the authors' computational methods: Collapsing and filtering of sequences were performed to quantify the absolute abundance of each unique TCRbeta CDR3 region. T cell fraction was estimated by normalizing TCRbeta template counts to usable DNA, with usable DNA measured through amplification of reference genes found in all nucleated cells. Repertoire TCRs were annotated as SARS-CoV-2-specific when V gene, CDR3 amino acid sequence and J gene were exactly matched to a known reactive TCR set. The reference SARS-CoV-2 TCR set came from MIRA and was filtered for enrichment in COVID-19-positive ImmuneCODE repertoires, removing public or cross-reactive TCRs. Based on the MIRA antigens, annotated TCRs were further analysed at the level of specific ORF or position within ORF. Breadth was defined as annotated unique rearrangements over total unique productive rearrangements; depth was the summed frequency of those rearrangements. TCR breadth was compared between groups using two-sided Wilcoxon rank-sum tests. The source is immuneACCESS, and TCRdb retained only in-frame sequences with V and J called. Part of the clones is not carried over; for the studies checked, unresolved V genes explain less than half of this, and the remainder is unexplained. The DNA gave D and trimming, while V, J and clone size come from that table. This sample gives around 270,000 clones in total; roughly nine tenths of them show up just once. The top ten clonotypes cover 2.9% of the sample.

The TCR was taken from a person between 18 and 60 years old who received the Ad26.COV2.S COVID-19 vaccine or a placebo. The sequences come from peripheral blood, collected in a trial of Ad26.COV2.S vaccine versus placebo. The sequence links TRBV12-3 or TRBV12-4 to TRBJ2-5; the D segment could be TRBD1, given 5 matching bases. The nucleotide sequence is TGTGCCAGCAGTTTAGAAGGGGTAGAGACCCAGTACTTC. This codes for CASSLEGVETQYF.